Given below is one T cell receptor (beta chain) in context. Its antigen is as yet unknown. This sample stems from a study of monozygotic twins with inflammatory bowel disease. Study-wide results and limits: The data did not back a single strong IBD-associated clonotype or signal.

Looked up from germline, CDR1 is MDHEN and CDR2 is SYDVKM. The CDR3 is 15 residues long. From its re-call of the 5' RACE reads, TCRdb lists each CDR3 protein once, without DNA. Its table lists fewer than 200,000 distinct CDR3 sequences. The receptor was isolated from a human donor with ulcerative colitis or Crohn's disease, or a healthy co-twin of an affected twin (not recorded which). V is TRBV28 and J is TRBJ1-1; TCRdb calls TRBD1, which cannot be checked without DNA. Sequencing used blood. CDR3 region: CASSTYKPGQTEAFF.